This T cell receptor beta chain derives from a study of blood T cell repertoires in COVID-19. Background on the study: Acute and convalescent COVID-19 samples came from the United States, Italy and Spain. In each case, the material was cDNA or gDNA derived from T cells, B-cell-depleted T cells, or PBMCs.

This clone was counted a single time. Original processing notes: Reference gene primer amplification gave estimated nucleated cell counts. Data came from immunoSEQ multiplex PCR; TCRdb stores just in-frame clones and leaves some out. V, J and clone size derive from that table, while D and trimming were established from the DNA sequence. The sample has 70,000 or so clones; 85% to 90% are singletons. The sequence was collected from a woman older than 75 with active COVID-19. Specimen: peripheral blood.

The CDR3 coding sequence is TGTGCCAGCAGTTCTCTAGCGGGGGCGGGTCAGCCCCAGCATTTT. This gives the protein CASSSLAGAGQPQHF. The gene calls are TRBV28 and TRBJ1-5, with D perhaps TRBD1 (6 bases). Germline CDR1 reads MDHEN; CDR2 reads SYDVKM. The CDR3 has 15 residues. V was pared by 4 bases and J by 6 bases, with 16 bases between.